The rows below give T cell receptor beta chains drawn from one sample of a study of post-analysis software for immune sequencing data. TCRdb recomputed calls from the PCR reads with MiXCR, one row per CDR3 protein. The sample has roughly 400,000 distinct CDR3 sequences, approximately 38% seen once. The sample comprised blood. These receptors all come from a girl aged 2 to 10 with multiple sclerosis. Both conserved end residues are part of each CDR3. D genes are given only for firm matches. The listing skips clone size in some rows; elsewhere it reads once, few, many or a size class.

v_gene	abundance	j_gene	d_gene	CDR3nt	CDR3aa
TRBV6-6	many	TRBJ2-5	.	TGTGCCAGCAGCTTGACGGGACTCCAAGAGACCCAGTACTTC	CASSLTGLQETQYF
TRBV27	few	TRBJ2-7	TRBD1	TGTGCCAGCAGTTTACGGACAGGGGATTCATCATACGAGCAGTACTTC	CASSLRTGDSSYEQYF
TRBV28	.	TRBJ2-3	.	TGTGCCAGCAGGACGTTGCGGATCACAGATACGCAGTATTTT	CASRTLRITDTQYF
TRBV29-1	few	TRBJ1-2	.	TGCAGCGTTGAAGGCAGGGAAGCTAACTATGGCTACACCTTC	CSVEGREANYGYTF
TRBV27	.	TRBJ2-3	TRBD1	TGTGCCAGCAGTTTGACAGGGCAAGATACGCAGTATTTT	CASSLTGQDTQYF
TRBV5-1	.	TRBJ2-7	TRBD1	TGCGCCAGCAGCCGAACTCCGGGACAGGGCACCTACGAGCAGTACTTC	CASSRTPGQGTYEQYF
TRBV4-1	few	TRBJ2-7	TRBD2	TGCGCCAGCAGCCCGAAACACAACCCCTTAGCGGGTAAGGGCGAGCAGTACTTC	CASSPKHNPLAGKGEQYF
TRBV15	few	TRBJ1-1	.	TGTGCCACCAGCGGATCCGACAGCATGAACACTGAAGCTTTCTTT	CATSGSDSMNTEAFF
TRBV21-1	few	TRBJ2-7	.	TGTGCCAGCAGCACAGTTGGGGGACAAACCTACGAGCAGTACTTC	CASSTVGGQTYEQYF
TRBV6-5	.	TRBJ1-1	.	TGTGCCAGCAGCCGGGCCGGCACTGAAGCTTTCTTT	CASSRAGTEAFF
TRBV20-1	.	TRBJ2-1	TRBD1	TGCAGTGCTAGTCCGACAGGGGGCGATGAGCAGTTCTTC	CSASPTGGDEQFF
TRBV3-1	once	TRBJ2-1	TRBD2	TGTGCCAGCAGCTACCTAGCGGGTCAGAACAATGAGCAGTTCTTC	CASSYLAGQNNEQFF
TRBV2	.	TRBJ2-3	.	TGTGCCAGCAGTGAATCGGACAGCAGTTACACAGATACGCAGTATTTT	CASSESDSSYTDTQYF
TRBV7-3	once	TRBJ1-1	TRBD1	TGTGCCAGCAGCTTAACGGACAGGGGAAGGAACACTGAAGCTTTCTTT	CASSLTDRGRNTEAFF
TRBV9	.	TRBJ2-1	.	TGTGCCAGCAGCGTAGAAGTGACTAGTTTTTTCTATGAGCAGTTCTTC	CASSVEVTSFFYEQFF
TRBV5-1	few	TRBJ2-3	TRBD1	TGCGCCAGCAGCTTGAGGACAGGGCCGGGAGATACGCAGTATTTT	CASSLRTGPGDTQYF
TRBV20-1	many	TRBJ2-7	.	TGCAGTGCTAGACAGGGCAACGACTACGAGCAGTACTTC	CSARQGNDYEQYF